This T cell receptor beta chain was documented in a study of blood T cell repertoires in COVID-19. Turning to the study itself: From T cells, B-cell-depleted T cells, or PBMCs came the material, which was cDNA or gDNA.

The CDR3 has 15 residues. V gave up 0 bases and J gave up 2 bases, with 11 bases separating them. Germline V gene lookup returns CDR1 MNHEY and CDR2 SVGAGI. This clone occurred a few times. Some clones are missing from TCRdb's copy, which holds only in-frame ones; the method was immunoSEQ multiplex PCR. Seen here are over 130,000 clones, around 83% observed once, and the top ten hold about 4%. J is TRBJ2-7 and V is TRBV6-5; no reliable D call. The specimen sequenced was peripheral blood. This sequence originates from a woman aged 80 or over with acute or convalescent COVID-19. The CDR3: CASSYSNTVTYEQYF. The CDR3 DNA sequence: TGTGCCAGCAGTTACTCGAACACAGTTACCTACGAGCAGTACTTC.